This passage covers 5 T cell receptor beta chains from one sample sequenced in a study of brain T cells in children with intractable seizures. Profiled with immunoSEQ multiplex PCR; TCRdb holds only in-frame clones, not every one. This sample has 340,000 or so clones; 93% occur once, and the top ten carry approximately 5%. The time point was: blood from clinic visit 5 months post-surgery; TSC patient then seizure free. Sequencing was performed on peripheral blood, taken 4 to 5 months after surgery. These receptors all come from a boy younger than two with tuberous sclerosis and intractable seizures.

V gene TRBV3-1 (or the pseudogene TRBV3-2) combines with J gene TRBJ1-1; the match to TRBD1 covers 8 bases. Germline CDR1 reads LGHDT; CDR2 reads YNNKEL (reference sequence). J was trimmed by 4 bases and V by 4 bases; bases with no gene match: 5. The CDR3 has 14 residues. The CDR3 sequence is CASSPRQGSTEAFF. The CDR3 nucleotides read TGTGCCAGCAGCCCAAGACAGGGGAGCACTGAAGCTTTCTTT.

The chain is built from TRBV29-1 and TRBJ2-1, with TRBD2 identical over 8 bases. The CDR3 is made up of 13 amino acids. Germline V gene sequence: CDR1 SQVTM, CDR2 ANQGSEA. V lost 6 bases to trimming and J lost 0 bases; unmatched junction nucleotides: 1. The CDR3: CSVRGASYNEQFF. CDR3 DNA: TGCAGCGTGCGGGGGGCCTCCTACAATGAGCAGTTCTTC.

This clone came up a few times. This CDR3 is CASSQVGGYLNQPQHF. The CDR3 DNA follows: TGCGCCAGCAGCCAAGTCGGGGGTTACTTAAATCAGCCCCAGCATTTT. The J gene is TRBJ1-5, the V gene TRBV4-1, with D perhaps TRBD1 (5 bases). The germline CDR1 and CDR2 sequences are MGHRA and YSYEKL. V was pared by 1 base and J by 4 bases, with 14 bases between. The CDR3 is 16 amino acids.

This chain joins TRBV4-2 and TRBJ2-1; D possibly corresponds to TRBD1 (5 bases). Looked up from germline, CDR1 is LGHNA and CDR2 is YNFKEQ. There are 16 residues in the CDR3. Trimming left V 4 bases short and J 3 bases short, with 16 bases between. The CDR3 DNA reads as TGTGCCAGCAGCCTAAATCCAGGGCTTTTCTACAATGAGCAGTTCTTC. Protein product: CASSLNPGLFYNEQFF.

The chain is built from TRBV15 and TRBJ1-1; possibly TRBD1 for D (6 bases). Germline CDR1 LNHNV, CDR2 YYDKDF (reference sequence). V gave up 0 bases and J gave up 5 bases, with 13 bases separating them. This CDR3 has 15 amino acids. CDR3 sequence reads: CATSRDQYRGTEAFF. In DNA, the CDR3 is TGTGCCACCAGCAGAGATCAATATAGGGGGACTGAAGCTTTCTTT.